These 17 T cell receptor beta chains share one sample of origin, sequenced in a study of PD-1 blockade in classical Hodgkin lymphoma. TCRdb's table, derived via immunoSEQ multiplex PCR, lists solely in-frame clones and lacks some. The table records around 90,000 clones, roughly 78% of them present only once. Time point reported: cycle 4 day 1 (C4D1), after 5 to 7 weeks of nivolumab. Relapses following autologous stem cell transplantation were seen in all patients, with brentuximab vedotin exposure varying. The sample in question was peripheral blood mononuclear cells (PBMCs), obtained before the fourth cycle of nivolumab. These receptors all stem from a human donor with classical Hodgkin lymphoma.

The CDR3: CASRLEGGRETQYF. CDR3 DNA sequence: TGTGCCAGCAGGTTGGAGGGGGGGAGAGAGACCCAGTACTTC. The rearrangement joins TRBV6-6 to TRBJ2-5; maybe TRBD2 (7 bases). Germline lookup yields CDR1 MNHNY and CDR2 SVGAGI (reference sequence). The CDR3 runs 14 residues. Trimming took off 6 bases at V and 4 bases at J, with 15 bases between the two ends.

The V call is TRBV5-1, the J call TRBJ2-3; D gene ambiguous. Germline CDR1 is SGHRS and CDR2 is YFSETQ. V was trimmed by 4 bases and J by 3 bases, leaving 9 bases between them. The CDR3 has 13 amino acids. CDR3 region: CASSLYYTDTQYF. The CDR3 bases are TGCGCCAGCAGCCTCTACTATACAGATACGCAGTATTTT.

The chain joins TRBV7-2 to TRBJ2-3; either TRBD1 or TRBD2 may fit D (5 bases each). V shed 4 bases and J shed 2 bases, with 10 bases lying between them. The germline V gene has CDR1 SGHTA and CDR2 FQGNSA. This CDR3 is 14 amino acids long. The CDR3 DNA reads TGTGCCAGCAGCTCAGGGAGTTACACAGATACGCAGTATTTT. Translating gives CASSSGSYTDTQYF.

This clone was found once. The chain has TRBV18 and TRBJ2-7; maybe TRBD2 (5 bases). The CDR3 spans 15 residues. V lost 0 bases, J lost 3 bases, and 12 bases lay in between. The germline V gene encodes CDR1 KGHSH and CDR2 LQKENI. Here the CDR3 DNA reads TGTGCCAGCTCACCACCCGGGGTGGGGATCTACGAGCAGTACTTC. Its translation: CASSPPGVGIYEQYF.

The CDR3 nucleotides read TGTGCCAGCTCACTTGGACTAGCGGCGTCCCAAGAGACCCAGTACTTC. Translation: CASSLGLAASQETQYF. The chain couples TRBV18 to TRBJ2-5; 10 bases map to TRBD2. V was pared by 4 bases and J by 1 base, with 6 bases of the junction left unmatched. There are 16 residues in the CDR3. Germline values: CDR1 KGHSH, CDR2 LQKENI.

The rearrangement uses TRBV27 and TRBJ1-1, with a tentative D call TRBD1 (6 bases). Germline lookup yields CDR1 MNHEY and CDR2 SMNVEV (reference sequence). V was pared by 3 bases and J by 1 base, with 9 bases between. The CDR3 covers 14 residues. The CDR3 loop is CASSLGAGNTEAFF. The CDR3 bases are TGTGCCAGCAGTTTGGGGGCGGGGAACACTGAAGCTTTCTTT.

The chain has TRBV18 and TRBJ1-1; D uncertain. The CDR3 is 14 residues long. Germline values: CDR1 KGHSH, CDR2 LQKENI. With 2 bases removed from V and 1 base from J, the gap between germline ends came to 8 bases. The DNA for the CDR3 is TGTGCCAGCTCACCAGCAGGAGCGAACACTGAAGCTTTCTTT. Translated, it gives CASSPAGANTEAFF.

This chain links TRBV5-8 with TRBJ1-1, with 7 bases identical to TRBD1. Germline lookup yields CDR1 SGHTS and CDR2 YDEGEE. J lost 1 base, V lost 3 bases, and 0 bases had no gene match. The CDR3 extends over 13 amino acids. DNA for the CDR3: TGTGCCAGCAGCTGGGACAGGAACACTGAAGCTTTCTTT. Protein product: CASSWDRNTEAFF.

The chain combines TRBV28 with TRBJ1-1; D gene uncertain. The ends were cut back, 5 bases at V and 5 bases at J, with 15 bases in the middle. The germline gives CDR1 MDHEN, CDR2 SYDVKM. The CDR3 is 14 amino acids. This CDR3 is CASSLWGEETEAFF. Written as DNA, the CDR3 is TGTGCCAGCAGTCTTTGGGGAGAGGAGACTGAAGCTTTCTTT.

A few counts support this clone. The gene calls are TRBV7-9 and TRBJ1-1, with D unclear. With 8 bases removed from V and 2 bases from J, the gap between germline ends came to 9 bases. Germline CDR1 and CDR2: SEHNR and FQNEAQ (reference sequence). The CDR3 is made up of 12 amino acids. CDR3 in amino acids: CASGSGNTEAFF. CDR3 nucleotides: TGTGCCAGCGGGAGCGGAAACACTGAAGCTTTCTTT. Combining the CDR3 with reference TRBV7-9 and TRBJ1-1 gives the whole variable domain DTGVSQNPRHKITKRGQNVTFRCDPISEHNRLYWYRQTLGQGPEFLTYFQNEAQLEKSRLLSDRFSAERPKGSFSTLEIQRTEQGDSAMYLCASGSGNTEAFFGQGTRLTVV.

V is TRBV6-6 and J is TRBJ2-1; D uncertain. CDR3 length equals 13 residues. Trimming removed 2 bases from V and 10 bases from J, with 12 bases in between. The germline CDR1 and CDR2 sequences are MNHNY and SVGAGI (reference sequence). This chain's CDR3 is CASSYGLPAEQFF. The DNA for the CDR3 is TGTGCCAGCAGTTACGGCCTTCCGGCCGAGCAGTTCTTC.

The CDR3 nucleotides are TGTGCCAGCAGCTTGACAGGGATCGGCACAGATACGCAGTATTTT. It is translated as CASSLTGIGTDTQYF. V gene TRBV7-3 combines with J gene TRBJ2-3, with 7 bases fitting TRBD1. Trimming at V came to 3 bases and at J to 1 base, leaving 4 bases not matched to a gene. The germline gives CDR1 SGHTA, CDR2 FQGTGA. CDR3 length: 15 residues.

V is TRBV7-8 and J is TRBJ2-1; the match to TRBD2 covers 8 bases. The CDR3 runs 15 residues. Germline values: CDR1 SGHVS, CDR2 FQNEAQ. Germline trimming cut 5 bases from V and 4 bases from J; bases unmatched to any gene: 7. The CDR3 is CASSRGRGVYNEQFF. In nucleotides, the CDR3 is TGTGCCAGCAGCAGAGGGCGGGGGGTTTACAATGAGCAGTTCTTC.

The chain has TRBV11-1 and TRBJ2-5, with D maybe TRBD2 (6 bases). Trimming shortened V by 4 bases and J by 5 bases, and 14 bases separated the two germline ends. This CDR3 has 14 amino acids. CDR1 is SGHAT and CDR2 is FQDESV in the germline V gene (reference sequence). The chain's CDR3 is CASSSNSGRETQYF. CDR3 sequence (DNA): TGTGCCAGCAGCTCGAACAGTGGGAGGGAGACCCAGTACTTC.

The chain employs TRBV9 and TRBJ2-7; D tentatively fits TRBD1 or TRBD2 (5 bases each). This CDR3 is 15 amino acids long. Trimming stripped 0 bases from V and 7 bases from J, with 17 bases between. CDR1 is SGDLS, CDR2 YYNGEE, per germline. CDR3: CASSVAPGRYVEQYF. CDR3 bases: TGTGCCAGCAGCGTAGCCCCGGGGCGATACGTGGAGCAGTACTTC. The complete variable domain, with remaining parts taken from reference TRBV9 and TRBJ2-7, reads DSGVTQTPKHLITATGQRVTLRCSPRSGDLSVYWYQQSLDQGLQFLIQYYNGEERAKGNILERFSAQQFPDLHSELNLSSLELGDSALYFCASSVAPGRYVEQYFGPGTRLTVT.

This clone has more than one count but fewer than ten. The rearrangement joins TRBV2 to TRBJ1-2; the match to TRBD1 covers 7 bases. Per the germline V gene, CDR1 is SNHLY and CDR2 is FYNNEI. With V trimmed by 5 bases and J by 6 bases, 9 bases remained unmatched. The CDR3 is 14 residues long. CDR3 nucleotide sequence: TGTGCCAGCAGTACAACAGGGGTGCGGGATGGCTACACCTTC. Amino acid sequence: CASSTTGVRDGYTF. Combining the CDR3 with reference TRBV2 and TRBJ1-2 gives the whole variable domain EPEVTQTPSHQVTQMGQEVILRCVPISNHLYFYWYRQILGQKVEFLVSFYNNEISEKSEIFDDQFSVERPDGSNFTLKIRSTKLEDSAMYFCASSTTGVRDGYTFGSGTRLTVV.

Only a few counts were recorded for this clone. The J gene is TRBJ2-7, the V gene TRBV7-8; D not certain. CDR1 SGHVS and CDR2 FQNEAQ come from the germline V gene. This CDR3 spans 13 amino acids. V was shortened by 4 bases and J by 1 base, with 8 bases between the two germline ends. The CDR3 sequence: CASSSTWSYEQYF. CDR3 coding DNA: TGTGCCAGCAGCTCGACTTGGTCCTACGAGCAGTACTTC. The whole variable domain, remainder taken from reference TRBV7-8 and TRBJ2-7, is GAGVSQSPRYKVAKRGQDVALRCDPISGHVSLFWYQQALGQGPEFLTYFQNEAQLDKSGLPSDRFFAERPEGSVSTLKIQRTQQEDSAVYLCASSSTWSYEQYFGPGTRLTVT.